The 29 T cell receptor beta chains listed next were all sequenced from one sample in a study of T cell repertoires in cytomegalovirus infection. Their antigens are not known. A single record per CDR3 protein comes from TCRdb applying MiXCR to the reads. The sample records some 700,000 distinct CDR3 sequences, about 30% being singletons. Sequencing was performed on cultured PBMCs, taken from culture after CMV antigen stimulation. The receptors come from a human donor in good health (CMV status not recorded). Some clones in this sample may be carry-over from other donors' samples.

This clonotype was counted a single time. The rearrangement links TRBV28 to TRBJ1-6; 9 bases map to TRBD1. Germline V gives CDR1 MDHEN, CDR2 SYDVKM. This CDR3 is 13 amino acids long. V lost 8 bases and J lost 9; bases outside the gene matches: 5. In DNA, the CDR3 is TGTGCCAGCTCGAGACAGGGGGTTTCACCCCTCCACTTT. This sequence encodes CASSRQGVSPLHF.

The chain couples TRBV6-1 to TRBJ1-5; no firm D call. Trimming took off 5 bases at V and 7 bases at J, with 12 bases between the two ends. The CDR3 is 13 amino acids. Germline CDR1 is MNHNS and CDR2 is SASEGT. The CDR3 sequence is CASSPPGWQPQHF. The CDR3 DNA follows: TGTGCCAGCAGTCCCCCGGGGTGGCAGCCCCAGCATTTT.

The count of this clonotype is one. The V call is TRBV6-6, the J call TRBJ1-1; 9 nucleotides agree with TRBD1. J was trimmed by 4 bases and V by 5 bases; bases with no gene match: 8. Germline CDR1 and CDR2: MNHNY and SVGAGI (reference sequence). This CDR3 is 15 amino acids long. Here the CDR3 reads CASSPWDRVGTEAFF. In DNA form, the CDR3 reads TGTGCCAGCAGTCCCTGGGACAGGGTCGGCACTGAAGCTTTCTTT.

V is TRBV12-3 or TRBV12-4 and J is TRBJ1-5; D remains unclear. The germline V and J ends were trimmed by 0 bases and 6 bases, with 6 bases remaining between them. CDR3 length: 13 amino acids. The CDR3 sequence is CASSLAQSQPQHF. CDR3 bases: TGTGCCAGCAGTTTAGCGCAAAGTCAGCCCCAGCATTTT.

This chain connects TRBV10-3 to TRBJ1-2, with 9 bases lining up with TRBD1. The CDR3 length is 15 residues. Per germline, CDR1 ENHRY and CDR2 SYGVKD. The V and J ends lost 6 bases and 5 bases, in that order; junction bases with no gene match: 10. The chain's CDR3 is CAISTGTGSRYGYTF. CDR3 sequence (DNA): TGTGCCATCAGCACCGGGACAGGGAGTCGGTATGGCTACACCTTC.

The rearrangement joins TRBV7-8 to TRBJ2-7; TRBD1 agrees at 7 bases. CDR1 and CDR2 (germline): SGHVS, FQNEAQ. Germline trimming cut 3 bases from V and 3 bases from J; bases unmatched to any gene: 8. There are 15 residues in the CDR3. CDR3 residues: CASSFPGTDSYEQYF. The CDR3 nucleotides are TGTGCCAGCAGCTTCCCGGGGACAGACAGCTACGAGCAGTACTTC.

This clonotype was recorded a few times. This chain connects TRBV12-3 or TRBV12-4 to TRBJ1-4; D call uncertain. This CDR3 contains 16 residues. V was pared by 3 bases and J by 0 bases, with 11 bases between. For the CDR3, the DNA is TGTGCCAGCAGTTTCCATGAGTCTGCAACTAATGAAAAACTGTTTTTT. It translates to CASSFHESATNEKLFF.

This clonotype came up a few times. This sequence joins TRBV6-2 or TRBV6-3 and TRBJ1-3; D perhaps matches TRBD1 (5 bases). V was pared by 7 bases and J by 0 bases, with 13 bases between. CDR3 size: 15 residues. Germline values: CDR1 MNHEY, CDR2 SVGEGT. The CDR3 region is CASTLQESSGNTIYF. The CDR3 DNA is TGTGCCAGCACTTTACAGGAGAGCTCTGGAAACACCATATATTTT.

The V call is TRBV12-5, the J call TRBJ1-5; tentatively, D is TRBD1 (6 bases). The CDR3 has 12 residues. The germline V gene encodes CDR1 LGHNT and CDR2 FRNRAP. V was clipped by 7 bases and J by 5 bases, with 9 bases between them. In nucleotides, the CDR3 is TGTGCTAGTGTCAGGGGCGATCAGCCCCAGCATTTT. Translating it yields CASVRGDQPQHF.

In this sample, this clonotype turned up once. CDR3 bases: TGTGCCAGCAGTTTAAGGTCCGGGATCCTCGAGACCCAGTACTTC. Its protein product is CASSLRSGILETQYF. J is TRBJ2-5 and V is TRBV12-3 or TRBV12-4, with a weak D call TRBD2 (5 bases). This CDR3 comprises 15 residues. V was pared by 2 bases and J by 5 bases, with 15 bases between.

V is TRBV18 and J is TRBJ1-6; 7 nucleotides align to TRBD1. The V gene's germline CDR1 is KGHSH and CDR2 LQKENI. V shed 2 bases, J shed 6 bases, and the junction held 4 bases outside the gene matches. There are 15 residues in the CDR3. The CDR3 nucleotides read TGTGCCAGCTCACCAAGGACAGGATTTAATTCACCCCTCCACTTT. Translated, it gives CASSPRTGFNSPLHF. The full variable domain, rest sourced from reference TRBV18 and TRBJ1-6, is NAGVMQNPRHLVRRRGQEARLRCSPMKGHSHVYWYRQLPEEGLKFMVYLQKENIIDESGMPKERFSAEFPKEGPSILRIQQVVRGDSAAYFCASSPRTGFNSPLHFGNGTRLTVT.

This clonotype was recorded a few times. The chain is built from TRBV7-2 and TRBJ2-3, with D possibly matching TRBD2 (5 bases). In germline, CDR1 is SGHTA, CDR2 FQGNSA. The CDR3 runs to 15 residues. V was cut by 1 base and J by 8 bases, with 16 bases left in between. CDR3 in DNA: TGTGCCAGCAGCTTAGGGGGAGTAGAGTTGGGTACGCAGTATTTT. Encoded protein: CASSLGGVELGTQYF.

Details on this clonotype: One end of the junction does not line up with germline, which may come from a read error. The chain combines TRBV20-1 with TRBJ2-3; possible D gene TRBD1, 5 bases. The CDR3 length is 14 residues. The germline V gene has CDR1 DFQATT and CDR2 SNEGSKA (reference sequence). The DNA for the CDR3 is TGCAGTGCAAGAGAGGACACGAGCACAGATACGCAGTATTTT. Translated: CSAREDTSTDTQYF.

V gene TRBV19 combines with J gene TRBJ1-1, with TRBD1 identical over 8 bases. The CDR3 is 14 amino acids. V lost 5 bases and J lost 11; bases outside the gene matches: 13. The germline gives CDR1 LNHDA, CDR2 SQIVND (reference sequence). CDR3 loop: CASSPRLGQGGAFF. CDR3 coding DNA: TGTGCCAGTAGTCCCCGCCTCGGACAGGGAGGCGCTTTCTTT.

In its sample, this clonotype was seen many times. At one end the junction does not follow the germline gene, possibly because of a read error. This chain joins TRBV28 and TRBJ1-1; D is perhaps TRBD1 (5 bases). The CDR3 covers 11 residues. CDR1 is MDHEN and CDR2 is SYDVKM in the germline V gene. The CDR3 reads CASRLGPEAFF. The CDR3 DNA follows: TGTGCCAGCCGTTTGGGGCCGGAGGCTTTCTTT. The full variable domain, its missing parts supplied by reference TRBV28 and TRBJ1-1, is DVKVTQSSRYLVKRTGEKVFLECVQDMDHENMFWYRQDPGLGLRLIYFSYDVKMKEKGDIPEGYSVSREKKERFSLILESASTNQTSMYLCASRLGPEAFFGQGTRLTVV.

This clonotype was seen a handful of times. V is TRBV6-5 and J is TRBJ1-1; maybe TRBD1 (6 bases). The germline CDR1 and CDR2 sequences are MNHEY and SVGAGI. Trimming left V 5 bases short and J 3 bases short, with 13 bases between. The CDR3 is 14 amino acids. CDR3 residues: CASSPQGRDTEAFF. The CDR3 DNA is TGTGCCAGCAGTCCCCAGGGGCGGGACACTGAAGCTTTCTTT.

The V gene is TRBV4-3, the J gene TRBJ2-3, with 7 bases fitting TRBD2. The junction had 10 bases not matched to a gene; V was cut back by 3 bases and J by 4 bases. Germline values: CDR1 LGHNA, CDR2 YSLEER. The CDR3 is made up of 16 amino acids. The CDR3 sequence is CASSQVTGTIADTQYF. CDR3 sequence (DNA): TGCGCCAGCAGCCAGGTTACCGGGACTATCGCAGATACGCAGTATTTT.

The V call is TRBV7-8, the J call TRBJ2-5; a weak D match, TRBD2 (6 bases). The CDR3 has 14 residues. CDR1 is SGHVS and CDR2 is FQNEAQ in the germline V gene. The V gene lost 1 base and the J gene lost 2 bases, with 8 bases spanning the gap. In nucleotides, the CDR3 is TGTGCCAGCAGCTTAGGGACTATTCAAGAGACCCAGTACTTC. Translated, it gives CASSLGTIQETQYF.

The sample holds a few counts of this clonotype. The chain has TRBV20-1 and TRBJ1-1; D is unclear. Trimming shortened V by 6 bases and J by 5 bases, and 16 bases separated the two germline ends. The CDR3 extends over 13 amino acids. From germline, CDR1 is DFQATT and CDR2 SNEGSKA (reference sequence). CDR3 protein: CSASRVVGTEAFF. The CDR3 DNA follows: TGCAGTGCCTCTAGGGTAGTGGGGACTGAAGCTTTCTTT.

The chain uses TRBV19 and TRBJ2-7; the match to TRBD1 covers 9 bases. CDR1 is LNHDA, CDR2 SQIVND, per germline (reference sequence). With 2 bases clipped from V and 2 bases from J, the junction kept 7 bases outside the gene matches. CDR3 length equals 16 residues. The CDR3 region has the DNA TGTGCCAGTAGTATATTCGGGACAGGGTCAGCCTACGAGCAGTACTTC. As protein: CASSIFGTGSAYEQYF.

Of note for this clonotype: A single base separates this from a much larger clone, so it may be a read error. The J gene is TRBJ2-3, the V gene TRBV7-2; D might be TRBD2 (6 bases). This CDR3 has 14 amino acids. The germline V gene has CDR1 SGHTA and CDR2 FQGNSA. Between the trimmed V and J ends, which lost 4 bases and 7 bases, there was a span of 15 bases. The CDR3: CASSSLSGSHTQYF. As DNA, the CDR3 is TGTGCCAGCAGCTCCCTTAGCGGCTCACATACGCAGTATTTT.

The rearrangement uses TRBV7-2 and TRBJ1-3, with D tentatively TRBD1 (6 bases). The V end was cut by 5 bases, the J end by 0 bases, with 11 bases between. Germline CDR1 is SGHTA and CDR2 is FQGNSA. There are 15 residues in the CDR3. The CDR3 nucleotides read TGTGCCAGCAGCCCACAGGGCGGCTCTGGAAACACCATATATTTT. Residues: CASSPQGGSGNTIYF.

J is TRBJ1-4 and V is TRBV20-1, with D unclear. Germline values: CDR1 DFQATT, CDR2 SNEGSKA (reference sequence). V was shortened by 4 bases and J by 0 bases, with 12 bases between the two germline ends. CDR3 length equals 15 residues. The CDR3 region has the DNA TGCAGTGCTACCCCCCACACATCAACTAATGAAAAACTGTTTTTT. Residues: CSATPHTSTNEKLFF.

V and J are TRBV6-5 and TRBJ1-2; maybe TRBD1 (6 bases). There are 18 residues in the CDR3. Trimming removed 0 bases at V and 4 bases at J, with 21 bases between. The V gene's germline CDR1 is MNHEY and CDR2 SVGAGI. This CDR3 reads CASSYSRHRRGHGYGYTF. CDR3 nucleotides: TGTGCCAGCAGTTACTCTCGCCACCGCCGGGGGCACGGCTATGGCTACACCTTC.

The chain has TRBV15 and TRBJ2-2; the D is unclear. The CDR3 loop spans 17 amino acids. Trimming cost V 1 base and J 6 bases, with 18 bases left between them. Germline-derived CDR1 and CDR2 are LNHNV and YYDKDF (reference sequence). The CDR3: CATSRALGPSLAGELFF. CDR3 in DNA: TGTGCCACCAGCAGAGCGTTGGGTCCCTCTCTTGCCGGGGAGCTGTTTTTT.

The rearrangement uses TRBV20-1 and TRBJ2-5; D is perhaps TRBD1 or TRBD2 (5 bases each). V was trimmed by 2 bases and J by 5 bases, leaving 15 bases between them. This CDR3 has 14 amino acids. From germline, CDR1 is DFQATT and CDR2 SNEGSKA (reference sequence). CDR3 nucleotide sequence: TGCAGTGCTAGACCCCCGGGGCCGGGGGAGACCCAGTACTTC. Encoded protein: CSARPPGPGETQYF.

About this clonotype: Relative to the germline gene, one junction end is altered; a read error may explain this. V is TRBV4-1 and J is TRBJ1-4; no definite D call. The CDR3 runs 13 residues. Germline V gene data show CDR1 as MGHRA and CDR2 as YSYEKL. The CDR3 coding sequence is TGTGCCAGCAGCCAAGAGGGCGGCGAAAAACTGTTTTTT. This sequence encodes CASSQEGGEKLFF.

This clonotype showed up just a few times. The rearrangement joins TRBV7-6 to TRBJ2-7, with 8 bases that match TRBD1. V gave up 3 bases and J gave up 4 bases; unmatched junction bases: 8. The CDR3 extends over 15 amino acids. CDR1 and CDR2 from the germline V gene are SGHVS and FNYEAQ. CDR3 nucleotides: TGTGCCAGCAGCTTTCCCAGGGGGCGTCGGTACGAGCAGTACTTC. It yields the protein CASSFPRGRRYEQYF.

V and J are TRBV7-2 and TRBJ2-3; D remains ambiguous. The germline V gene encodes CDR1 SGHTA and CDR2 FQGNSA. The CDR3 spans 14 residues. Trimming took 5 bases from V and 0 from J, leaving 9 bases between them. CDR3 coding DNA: TGTGCCAGCAGCCCCTGGGATAGCACAGATACGCAGTATTTT. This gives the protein CASSPWDSTDTQYF.